These T cell receptor beta chains were read from a single sample in a study of shared clonotypes between healthy human individuals. Assay: immunoSEQ multiplex PCR; the TCRdb copy retains only in-frame clones and omits some. The profile shows roughly 1,100,000 clones, about 77% of them singletons. The sequenced sample was memory CD4+ T cells sorted from blood. All receptors derive from a man between 18 and 29 years old in good health. CDR3s include the opening cysteine and the closing phenylalanine or tryptophan. The order of the fields is D gene, V gene, J gene, clone size, CDR3 DNA, CDR3 protein. A D gene is named only where the DNA matches it firmly. Expanded clones are given a class, and other clones once, few, many or no size at all.

D gene: -
V gene: TRBV6-5
J gene: TRBJ1-2
clone size: -
CDR3 DNA: TGTGCCAGCAGCCGAAACCGGGACAAGACGTATGGCTACACCTTC
CDR3 protein: CASSRNRDKTYGYTF

D gene: TRBD2
V gene: TRBV6-1
J gene: TRBJ2-3
clone size: -
CDR3 DNA: TGTGCCAGCAGTGAAGCGCTTAGCGGGGAGACAGATACGCAGTATTTT
CDR3 protein: CASSEALSGETDTQYF

D gene: -
V gene: TRBV5-8
J gene: TRBJ1-5
clone size: -
CDR3 DNA: TGTGCCAGCAGTTTCCTCGGAAGTTTCTCTGTGAATCAGCCCCAGCATTTT
CDR3 protein: CASSFLGSFSVNQPQHF

D gene: -
V gene: TRBV19
J gene: TRBJ1-6
clone size: many
CDR3 DNA: TGTGCCAGTAGTCCAGTCCGGTGGGAGAATTCACCCCTCCACTTT
CDR3 protein: CASSPVRWENSPLHF

D gene: -
V gene: TRBV7-9
J gene: TRBJ1-6
clone size: few
CDR3 DNA: TGTGCCAGCAGCCTTTCTCAGGGATCACCCCTCCACTTT
CDR3 protein: CASSLSQGSPLHF

D gene: TRBD1
V gene: TRBV19
J gene: TRBJ1-6
clone size: -
CDR3 DNA: TGTGCCAGTAGTACGACAGGGAACTCACCCCTCCACTTT
CDR3 protein: CASSTTGNSPLHF

D gene: -
V gene: TRBV28
J gene: TRBJ2-7
clone size: -
CDR3 DNA: TGTGCCAGCAGTTTAATGGAGGACGAGCAGTACTTC
CDR3 protein: CASSLMEDEQYF

D gene: -
V gene: TRBV6-1
J gene: TRBJ2-1
clone size: many
CDR3 DNA: TGTGCCAGCAGTCTCTTGGTCGTAGGGGACAATGAGCAGTTCTTC
CDR3 protein: CASSLLVVGDNEQFF

D gene: TRBD1
V gene: TRBV7-9
J gene: TRBJ1-2
clone size: few
CDR3 DNA: TGTGCCAGCAGCTTAGGAGGGGGCAATGGCTACACCTTC
CDR3 protein: CASSLGGGNGYTF

D gene: -
V gene: TRBV6-1
J gene: TRBJ1-1
clone size: -
CDR3 DNA: TGTGCCAGCAAATCACCGGAGAACACTGAAGCTTTCTTT
CDR3 protein: CASKSPENTEAFF

D gene: -
V gene: TRBV2
J gene: TRBJ2-7
clone size: -
CDR3 DNA: TGTGCCAGCAGTGAGCTGGGGTTAGGAGAGCAGTACTTC
CDR3 protein: CASSELGLGEQYF

D gene: -
V gene: TRBV5-5
J gene: TRBJ1-5
clone size: -
CDR3 DNA: TGTGCCAGCAGCTTGGACGGGCAGAATAATCAGCCCCAGCATTTT
CDR3 protein: CASSLDGQNNQPQHF

D gene: -
V gene: TRBV9
J gene: TRBJ2-1
clone size: many
CDR3 DNA: TGTGCCAGCAGCGCGAGGGATCGGGGATTTGCGTCCTACAATGAGCAGTTCTTC
CDR3 protein: CASSARDRGFASYNEQFF

D gene: TRBD1
V gene: TRBV11-2
J gene: TRBJ1-2
clone size: many
CDR3 DNA: TGTGCCAGCAGCCTGGGTATGACAGGGGGAGTTGATGGCTACACCTTC
CDR3 protein: CASSLGMTGGVDGYTF

D gene: TRBD1
V gene: TRBV19
J gene: TRBJ1-1
clone size: -
CDR3 DNA: TGTGCCAGTTTAGACAGGGGCTTGGGCACTGAAGCTTTCTTT
CDR3 protein: CASLDRGLGTEAFF

D gene: -
V gene: TRBV7-2
J gene: TRBJ1-3
clone size: -
CDR3 DNA: TGTGCCAGCAGCCAGCTAGGGGCGAGCTCTGGAAACACCATATATTTT
CDR3 protein: CASSQLGASSGNTIYF

D gene: -
V gene: TRBV5-4
J gene: TRBJ2-3
clone size: -
CDR3 DNA: TGTGCCAGCAGCTTCGGTCGAGGGACAGATACGCAGTATTTT
CDR3 protein: CASSFGRGTDTQYF

D gene: -
V gene: TRBV29-1
J gene: TRBJ1-5
clone size: -
CDR3 DNA: TGCAGCGTTGAACTCGCGGGAGTCAATCAGCCCCAGCATTTT
CDR3 protein: CSVELAGVNQPQHF

D gene: TRBD2
V gene: TRBV5-1
J gene: TRBJ2-1
clone size: -
CDR3 DNA: TGCGCCAGCAGCTTGAGGACTAGCGCCAATGAGCAGTTCTTC
CDR3 protein: CASSLRTSANEQFF

D gene: -
V gene: TRBV15
J gene: TRBJ2-5
clone size: -
CDR3 DNA: TGTGCCACCAGCAAGGGACTCAACCAAGAGACCCAGTACTTC
CDR3 protein: CATSKGLNQETQYF

D gene: TRBD1
V gene: TRBV5-1
J gene: TRBJ1-6
clone size: -
CDR3 DNA: TGCGCCAGCCGGAGGGACAGGGATAATTCACCCCTCCACTTT
CDR3 protein: CASRRDRDNSPLHF

D gene: -
V gene: TRBV7-2
J gene: TRBJ2-1
clone size: -
CDR3 DNA: TGTGCCAGCAGCGTAACCAGGGGGAGGGGGTCTGAGCAGTTCTTC
CDR3 protein: CASSVTRGRGSEQFF

D gene: -
V gene: TRBV1
J gene: TRBJ2-5
clone size: once
CDR3 DNA: TGCACCAGCAGCCAACCCACTCGGGGGCGGGAGGTCCAAGAGACCCAGTACTTC
CDR3 protein: CTSSQPTRGREVQETQYF

D gene: TRBD2
V gene: TRBV7-9
J gene: TRBJ2-2
clone size: -
CDR3 DNA: TGTGCCAGCAGCTTCGGACTAGCGACCACCGGGGAGCTGTTTTTT
CDR3 protein: CASSFGLATTGELFF

D gene: -
V gene: TRBV2
J gene: TRBJ1-6
clone size: -
CDR3 DNA: TGTGCCAGCAGTGAAACGAAGGGCTCTAATTCACCCCTCCACTTT
CDR3 protein: CASSETKGSNSPLHF

D gene: TRBD2
V gene: TRBV19
J gene: TRBJ2-2
clone size: few
CDR3 DNA: TGTGCCAGTAGTTTAGCGGGAGGCCACACCGGGGAGCTGTTTTTT
CDR3 protein: CASSLAGGHTGELFF

D gene: -
V gene: TRBV4-1
J gene: TRBJ2-7
clone size: -
CDR3 DNA: TGCGCCAGCACCCCAGGCTGGGGGGCTACCTACGAGCAGTACTTC
CDR3 protein: CASTPGWGATYEQYF

D gene: -
V gene: TRBV18
J gene: TRBJ1-4
clone size: -
CDR3 DNA: TGTGCCAGCTCGAACGAGGGGGGGCGCAATGAAAAACTGTTTTTT
CDR3 protein: CASSNEGGRNEKLFF

D gene: -
V gene: TRBV10-1
J gene: TRBJ1-5
clone size: -
CDR3 DNA: TGCGCCAGCAGCTACAGTTCTAATCAGCCCCAGCATTTT
CDR3 protein: CASSYSSNQPQHF

D gene: TRBD1
V gene: TRBV5-6
J gene: TRBJ1-5
clone size: -
CDR3 DNA: TGTGCCAGCAGCTTGGGGACAGGGGGCCAGGGGAGCAATCAGCCCCAGCATTTT
CDR3 protein: CASSLGTGGQGSNQPQHF

D gene: -
V gene: TRBV5-1
J gene: TRBJ2-7
clone size: -
CDR3 DNA: TGCGCCAGCAGCTTGATCTCTAGCTCCTACGAGCAGTACTTC
CDR3 protein: CASSLISSSYEQYF

D gene: TRBD1
V gene: TRBV5-1
J gene: TRBJ1-6
clone size: -
CDR3 DNA: TGCGCCAGCAGCCGACAGGGGACGGATTCACCCCTCCACTTT
CDR3 protein: CASSRQGTDSPLHF

D gene: -
V gene: TRBV6-1
J gene: TRBJ2-1
clone size: -
CDR3 DNA: TGTGCCAGCAGTGATCTGAGCCCGGTGTTCGGGCAGTTCTTC
CDR3 protein: CASSDLSPVFGQFF

D gene: TRBD1
V gene: TRBV19
J gene: TRBJ2-6
clone size: -
CDR3 DNA: TGTGCCAGTAGTCCCACGGGACAGGGTTCCGGGGCCAACGTCCTGACTTTC
CDR3 protein: CASSPTGQGSGANVLTF

D gene: -
V gene: TRBV6-5
J gene: TRBJ1-6
clone size: -
CDR3 DNA: TGTGCCAGCAGTATCGTGGGAGAGCTCAATTCACCCCTCCACTTT
CDR3 protein: CASSIVGELNSPLHF

D gene: TRBD1
V gene: TRBV4-1
J gene: TRBJ1-2
clone size: -
CDR3 DNA: TGCGCCAGCAGCCGGGACAGGGCGAACTATGGCTACACCTTC
CDR3 protein: CASSRDRANYGYTF

D gene: TRBD1
V gene: TRBV5-1
J gene: TRBJ1-4
clone size: once
CDR3 DNA: TGCGCCAGCAGCTCCGGGACAGGGGGCTTTAATGAAAAACTGTTTTTT
CDR3 protein: CASSSGTGGFNEKLFF